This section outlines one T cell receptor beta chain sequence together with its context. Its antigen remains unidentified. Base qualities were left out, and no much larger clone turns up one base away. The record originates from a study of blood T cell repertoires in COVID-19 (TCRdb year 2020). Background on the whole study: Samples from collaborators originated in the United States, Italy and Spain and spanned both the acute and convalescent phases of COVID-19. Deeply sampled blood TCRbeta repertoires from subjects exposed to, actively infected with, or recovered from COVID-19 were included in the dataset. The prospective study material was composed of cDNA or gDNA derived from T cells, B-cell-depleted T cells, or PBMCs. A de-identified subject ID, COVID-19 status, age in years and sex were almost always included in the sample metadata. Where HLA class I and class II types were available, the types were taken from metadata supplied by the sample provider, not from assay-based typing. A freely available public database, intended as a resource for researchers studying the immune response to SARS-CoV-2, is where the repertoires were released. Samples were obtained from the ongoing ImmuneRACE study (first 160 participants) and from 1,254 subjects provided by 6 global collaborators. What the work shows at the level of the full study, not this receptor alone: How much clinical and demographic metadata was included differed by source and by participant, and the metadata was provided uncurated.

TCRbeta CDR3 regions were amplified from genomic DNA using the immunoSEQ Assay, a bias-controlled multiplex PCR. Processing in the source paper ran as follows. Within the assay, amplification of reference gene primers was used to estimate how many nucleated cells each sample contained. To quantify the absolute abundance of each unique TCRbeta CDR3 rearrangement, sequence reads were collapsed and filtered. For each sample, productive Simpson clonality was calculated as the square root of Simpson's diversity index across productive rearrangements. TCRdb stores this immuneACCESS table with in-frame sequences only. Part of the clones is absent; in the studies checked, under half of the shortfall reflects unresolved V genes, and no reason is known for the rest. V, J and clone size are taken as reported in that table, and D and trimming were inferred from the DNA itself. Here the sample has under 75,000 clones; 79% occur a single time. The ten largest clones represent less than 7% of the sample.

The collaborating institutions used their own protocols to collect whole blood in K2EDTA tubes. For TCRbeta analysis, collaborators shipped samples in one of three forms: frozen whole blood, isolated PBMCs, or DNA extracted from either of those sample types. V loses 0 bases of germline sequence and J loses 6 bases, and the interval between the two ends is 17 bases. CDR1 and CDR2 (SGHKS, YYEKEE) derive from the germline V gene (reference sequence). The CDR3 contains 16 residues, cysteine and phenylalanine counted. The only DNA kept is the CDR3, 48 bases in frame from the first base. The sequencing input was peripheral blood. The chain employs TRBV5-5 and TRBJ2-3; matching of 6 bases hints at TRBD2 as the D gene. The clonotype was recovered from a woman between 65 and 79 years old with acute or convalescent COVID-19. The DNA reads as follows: TGTGCCAGCAGCTTGGATAACCTAGCGATACTCGATACGCAGTATTTT. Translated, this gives CASSLDNLAILDTQYF.